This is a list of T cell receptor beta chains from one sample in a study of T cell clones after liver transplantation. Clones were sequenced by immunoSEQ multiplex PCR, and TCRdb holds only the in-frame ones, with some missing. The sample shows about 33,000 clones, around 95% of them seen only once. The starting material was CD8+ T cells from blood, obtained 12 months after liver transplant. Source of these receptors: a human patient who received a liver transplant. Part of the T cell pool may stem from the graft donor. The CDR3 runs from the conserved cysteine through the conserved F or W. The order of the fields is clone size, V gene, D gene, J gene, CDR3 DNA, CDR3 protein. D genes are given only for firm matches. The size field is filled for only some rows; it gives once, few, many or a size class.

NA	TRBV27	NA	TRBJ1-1	TGTGCCAGCAGTCCCGGGGGGGTGAGGGACACTGAAGCTTTCTTT	CASSPGGVRDTEAFF
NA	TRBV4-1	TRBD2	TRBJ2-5	TGCGCCAGCAGCCAAGCCCAAGGACTAGTCCGAGAGACCCAGTACTTC	CASSQAQGLVRETQYF
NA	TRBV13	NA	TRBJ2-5	TGTGCCAGCAGCTTAGTGGGCCTAAAACAAGAGACCCAGTACTTC	CASSLVGLKQETQYF
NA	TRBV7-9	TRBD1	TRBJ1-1	TGTGCCAGCAGCTTATCATCGGGACAGGGTTTCACTGAAGCTTTCTTT	CASSLSSGQGFTEAFF
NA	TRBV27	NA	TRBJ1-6	TGTGCCAGCAGTTCCCAGAACCATAATTCACCCCTCCACTTT	CASSSQNHNSPLHF
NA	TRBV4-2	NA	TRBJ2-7	TGTGCCAGCAGCCAAGAGGCACCAGGAAACTACGAGCAGTACTTC	CASSQEAPGNYEQYF
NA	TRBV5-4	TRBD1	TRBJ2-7	TGTGCCAGCAGCTCCGACAGGGGTTATGAGCAGTACTTC	CASSSDRGYEQYF
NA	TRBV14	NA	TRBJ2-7	TGTGCCAGCAGCCCCTCCGCGGGCAGCAGAACCTACGAGCAGTACTTC	CASSPSAGSRTYEQYF
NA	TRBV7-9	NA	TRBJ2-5	TGTGCCAGCAGCTTAGTCTGGGACGGAGATCGGACCCAGTACTTC	CASSLVWDGDRTQYF
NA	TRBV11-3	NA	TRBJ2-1	TGTGCCAGCAGCTTAGATCCCGAAGGGCTAGCTAATGAGCAGTTCTTC	CASSLDPEGLANEQFF
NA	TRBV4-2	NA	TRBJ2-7	TGTGCCAGCAGCCCCCAGCAGGGTATGTACGAGCAGTACTTC	CASSPQQGMYEQYF
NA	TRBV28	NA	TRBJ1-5	TGTGCCAGCAGTTTAAGGCCGGTTACAGCGAATCAGCCCCAGCATTTT	CASSLRPVTANQPQHF
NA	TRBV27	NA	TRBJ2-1	TGTGCCAGCAGTTCCCAGGCCCACGGGTCCTACAATGAGCAGTTCTTC	CASSSQAHGSYNEQFF
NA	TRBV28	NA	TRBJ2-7	TGTGCCAGCAGTTTCTCGGGCAGGTCCTACGAGCAGTACTTC	CASSFSGRSYEQYF
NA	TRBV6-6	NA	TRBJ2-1	TGTGCCAGCAGTTTCAGGGGAGGGGGCCCCAACTGGGAGCAGTTCTTC	CASSFRGGGPNWEQFF
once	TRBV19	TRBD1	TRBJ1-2	TGTGCCAGTAGCCCACAGGGGGTGAATGGCTACACCTTC	CASSPQGVNGYTF
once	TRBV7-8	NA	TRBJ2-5	TGTGCCAGCAGCGCAGCCTCAGGGTACCAAGAGACCCAGTACTTC	CASSAASGYQETQYF
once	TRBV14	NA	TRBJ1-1	TGTGCCAGCAGCCAAACACGTCTTGCCCAGCCAGCTTTCTTT	CASSQTRLAQPAFF
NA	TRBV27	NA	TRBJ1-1	TGTGCCAGCAGTTTATCGGCCGGGACGGGGAACACTGAAGCTTTCTTT	CASSLSAGTGNTEAFF
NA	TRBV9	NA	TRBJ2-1	TGTGCCAGCGGAGGGCCCCGGGCTGAGCAGTTCTTC	CASGGPRAEQFF
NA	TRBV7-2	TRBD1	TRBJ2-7	TGTGCCAGCAGCTTAGCGCAGGGGGCGCGGTACGAGCAGTACTTC	CASSLAQGARYEQYF
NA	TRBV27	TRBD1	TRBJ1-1	TGTGCCAGCAGTCGGACAGGGGATTTGAACACTGAAGCTTTCTTT	CASSRTGDLNTEAFF
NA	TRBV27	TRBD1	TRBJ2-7	TGTGCCAGCAGTTCATCCGGGACAGGGGGCGTCGAGCAGTACTTC	CASSSSGTGGVEQYF
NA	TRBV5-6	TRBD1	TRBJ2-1	TGTGCCAGCAGCTTATCGGGACAGGGGGTAAACAATGAGCAGTTCTTC	CASSLSGQGVNNEQFF
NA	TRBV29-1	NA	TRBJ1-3	TGCAGCGTTGAGAAAACGGACACTAACTCTGGAAACACCATATATTTT	CSVEKTDTNSGNTIYF
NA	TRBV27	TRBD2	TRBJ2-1	TGTGCCAGCAGTTTATCATCCGGGAGGGCTCGCGAGCAGTTCTTC	CASSLSSGRAREQFF
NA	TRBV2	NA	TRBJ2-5	TGTGCCAGCAGTAAAGAACCGTGGGAGACCCAGTACTTC	CASSKEPWETQYF
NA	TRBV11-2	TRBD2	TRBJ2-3	TGTGCCAGCAGCTTAGATCTGGGGGGGTCAGATACGCAGTATTTT	CASSLDLGGSDTQYF
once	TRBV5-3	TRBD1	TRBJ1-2	TGTGCCAGAAGCTTTGACAGGGCCCCTGACTTCTATTATGGCTACACCTTC	CARSFDRAPDFYYGYTF
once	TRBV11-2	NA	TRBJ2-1	TGTGCCAGCAGCTTATCTGGGAATGAGCAGTTCTTC	CASSLSGNEQFF
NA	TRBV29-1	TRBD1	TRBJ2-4	TGCAGCGTCCTTACCGGGACAGGGGGTCAGTACTTC	CSVLTGTGGQYF
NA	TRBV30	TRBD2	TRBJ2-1	TGTGCCTGGAGTGTAGGGAGCGGGAGTTGGAATGAGCAGTTCTTC	CAWSVGSGSWNEQFF
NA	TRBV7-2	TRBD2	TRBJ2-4	TGTGCCAGCAGCTTACCTCGTGGTAGCGGGAGGGACAAAAACATTCAGTACTTC	CASSLPRGSGRDKNIQYF
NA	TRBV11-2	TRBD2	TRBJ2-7	TGTGCCAGCAGCTTAGTGGGAGGGAGTCGGTACGAGCAGTACTTC	CASSLVGGSRYEQYF
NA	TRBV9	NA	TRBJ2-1	TGTGCCAGCAGCGCCGGGACCAGATACAATGAGCAGTTCTTC	CASSAGTRYNEQFF
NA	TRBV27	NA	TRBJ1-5	TGTGCCAGCAGTTTTGACGGTAGCAATCAGCCCCAGCATTTT	CASSFDGSNQPQHF
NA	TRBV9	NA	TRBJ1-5	TGTGCCAGCAGCGTCAGTGAGCCCCAGCATTTT	CASSVSEPQHF
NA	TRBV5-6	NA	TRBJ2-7	TGTGCCAGCAGCTTGTCGGTGGCCTCCTACGAGCAGTACTTC	CASSLSVASYEQYF
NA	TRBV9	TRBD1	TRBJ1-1	TGTGCCAGCAGCAAGCTCGGACAGGGCGACACTGAAGCTTTCTTT	CASSKLGQGDTEAFF
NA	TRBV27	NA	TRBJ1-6	TGTGCCAGCAGTCTGGATTCTGGGGAATTAGAGTCACCCCTCCACTTT	CASSLDSGELESPLHF
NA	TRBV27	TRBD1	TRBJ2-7	TGTGCCAGCAGTTTATCGACAGGGAACTACGAGCAGTACTTC	CASSLSTGNYEQYF
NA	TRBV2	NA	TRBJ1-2	TGTGCCAGCAGCCAAAAACTACGTAACCGGGACGTATACTATGGCTACACCTTC	CASSQKLRNRDVYYGYTF
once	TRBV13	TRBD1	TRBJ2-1	TGTGCCAGCAGCTCCGACAGGGATGGGTCGAATGAGCAGTTCTTC	CASSSDRDGSNEQFF
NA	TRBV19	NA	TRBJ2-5	TGTGCCAGTAGTATAATTCCCCACAACCAAGAGACCCAGTACTTC	CASSIIPHNQETQYF
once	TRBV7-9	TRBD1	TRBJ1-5	TGTGCCAGCAGCTTAGCAACTGGACAGGTCGAGACCCAGCATTTT	CASSLATGQVETQHF
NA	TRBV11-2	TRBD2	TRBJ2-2	TGTGCCAGCAGCCTAGGACTAGCGGGAGGAGGGGGTACCGGGGAGCTGTTTTTT	CASSLGLAGGGGTGELFF
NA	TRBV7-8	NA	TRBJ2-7	TGTGCCAGCAGCTCCGTAGGCGGTTACAGGCGCCACGAGCAGTACTTC	CASSSVGGYRRHEQYF
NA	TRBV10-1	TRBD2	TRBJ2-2	TGCGCCAGCGCTACGGGGGCTAGCGGGAGTACCGGGGAGCTGTTTTTT	CASATGASGSTGELFF
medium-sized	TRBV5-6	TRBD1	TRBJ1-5	TGTGCCAGCAGCTTGGAGGGGACAGGGGGCTGGTATAGCAATCAGCCCCAGCATTTT	CASSLEGTGGWYSNQPQHF
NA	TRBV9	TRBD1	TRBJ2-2	TGTGCCAGCAGCGCTACCGGGACAGCCAACACCGGGGAGCTGTTTTTT	CASSATGTANTGELFF
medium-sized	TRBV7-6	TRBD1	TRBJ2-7	TGTGCCAGCAGCTCCGGGACAGGGGGACCCTACGAGCAGTACTTC	CASSSGTGGPYEQYF
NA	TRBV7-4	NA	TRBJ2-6	TGTGCCAGCAGCCCTCTATACAGCTCACAAAGTCGGGCCAACGTCCTGACTTTC	CASSPLYSSQSRANVLTF
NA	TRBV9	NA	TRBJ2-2	TGTGCCAGCAGCGAGCCCTTAGCGGTTGCGAACACCGGGGAGCTGTTTTTT	CASSEPLAVANTGELFF
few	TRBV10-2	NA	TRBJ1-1	TGCGCCAGCAAGGAGGGGGTGAACACTGAAGCTTTCTTT	CASKEGVNTEAFF
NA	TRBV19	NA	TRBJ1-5	TGTGCCAGTAGTATAGTACCAGGGAACGATCAGCCCCAGCATTTT	CASSIVPGNDQPQHF
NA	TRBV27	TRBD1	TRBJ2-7	TGTGCCAGCAGTTTATCCCGGACAGGGCACTACGAGCAGTACTTC	CASSLSRTGHYEQYF
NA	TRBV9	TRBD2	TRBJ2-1	TGTGCCAGCAGCGAACTAGCGGGATTTTGGAATGAGCAGTTCTTC	CASSELAGFWNEQFF